This TCR beta chain was recovered during a study of response to subunit inactivated influenza vaccine. The table lists this clonotype with a few counts. CDR3 length equals 14 residues. Per germline, CDR1 MNHEY and CDR2 SMNVEV (reference sequence). The germline V and J ends were trimmed by 3 bases and 1 base, with 9 bases remaining between them. TCRdb passed the RT-PCR reads through MiXCR, listing each CDR3 protein once. The data show about 570,000 distinct CDR3 sequences, over 9% seen once. In addition, the sample was reused for a study of T cells expressing NK-cell markers. That report adds: It was by 5'RACE template switching with UMIs that TCR beta cDNA was made. In several experiments, sorting was confined to alpha-beta TCR T cells through use of an anti-gamma-delta TCR antibody.

This receptor was obtained from a man aged 45-60 years who received an inactivated influenza vaccine. The source material was PBMCs from blood, sampled on the day of vaccination. The J gene is TRBJ1-1, the V gene TRBV27; possible D gene TRBD1, 6 bases. The CDR3 region is CASSFLDRNTEAFF. The CDR3, as DNA: TGTGCCAGCAGTTTCCTGGACAGGAACACTGAAGCTTTCTTT.